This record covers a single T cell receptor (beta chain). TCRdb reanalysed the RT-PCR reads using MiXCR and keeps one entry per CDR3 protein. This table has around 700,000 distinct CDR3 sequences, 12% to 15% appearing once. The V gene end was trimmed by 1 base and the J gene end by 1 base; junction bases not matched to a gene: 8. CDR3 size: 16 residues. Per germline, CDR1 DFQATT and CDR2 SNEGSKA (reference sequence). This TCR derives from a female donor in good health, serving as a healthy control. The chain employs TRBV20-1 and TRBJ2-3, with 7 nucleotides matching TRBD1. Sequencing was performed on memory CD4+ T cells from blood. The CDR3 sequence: CSARGQATGRTDTQYF. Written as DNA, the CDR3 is TGCAGTGCTAGAGGCCAGGCGACAGGGCGCACAGATACGCAGTATTTT.